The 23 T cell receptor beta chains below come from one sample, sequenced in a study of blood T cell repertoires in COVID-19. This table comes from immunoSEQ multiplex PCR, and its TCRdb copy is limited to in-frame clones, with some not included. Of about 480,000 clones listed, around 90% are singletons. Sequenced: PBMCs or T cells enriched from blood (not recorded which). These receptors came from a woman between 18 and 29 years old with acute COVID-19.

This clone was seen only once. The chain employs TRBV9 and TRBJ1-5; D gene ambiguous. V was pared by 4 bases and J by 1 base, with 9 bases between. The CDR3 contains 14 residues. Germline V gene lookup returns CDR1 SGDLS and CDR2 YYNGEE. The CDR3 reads CASSPGGSNQPQHF. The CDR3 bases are TGTGCCAGCAGCCCGGGAGGGAGCAATCAGCCCCAGCATTTT. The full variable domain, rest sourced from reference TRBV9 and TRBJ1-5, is DSGVTQTPKHLITATGQRVTLRCSPRSGDLSVYWYQQSLDQGLQFLIQYYNGEERAKGNILERFSAQQFPDLHSELNLSSLELGDSALYFCASSPGGSNQPQHFGDGTRLSIL.

The CDR3 loop is CASSSRTLTEAFF. CDR3 DNA sequence: TGTGCCAGCAGTTCGAGAACTCTCACTGAAGCTTTCTTT. The chain employs TRBV28 and TRBJ1-1; D is undetermined. Trimming took 4 bases from V and 4 from J, leaving 10 bases between them. The V gene's germline CDR1 is MDHEN and CDR2 SYDVKM. The CDR3 contains 13 residues.

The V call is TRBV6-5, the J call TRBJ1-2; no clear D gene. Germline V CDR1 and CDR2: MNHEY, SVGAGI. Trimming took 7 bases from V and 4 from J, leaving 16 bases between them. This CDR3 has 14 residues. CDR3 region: CASIFFGISYGYTF. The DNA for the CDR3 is TGTGCCAGCATCTTTTTCGGTATTTCCTATGGCTACACCTTC.

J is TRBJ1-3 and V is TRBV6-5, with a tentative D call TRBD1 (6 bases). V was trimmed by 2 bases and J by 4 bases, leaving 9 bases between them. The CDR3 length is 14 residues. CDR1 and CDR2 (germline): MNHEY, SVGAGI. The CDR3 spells CASSYVTGGNTIYF. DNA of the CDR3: TGTGCCAGCAGTTACGTTACAGGGGGAAACACCATATATTTT.

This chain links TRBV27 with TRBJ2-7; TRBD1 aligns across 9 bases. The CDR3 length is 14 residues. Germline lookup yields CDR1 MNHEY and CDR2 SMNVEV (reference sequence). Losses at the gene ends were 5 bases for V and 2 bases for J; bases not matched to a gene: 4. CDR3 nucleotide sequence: TGTGCCAGCAGTCGGGACAGGGATACCTACGAGCAGTACTTC. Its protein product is CASSRDRDTYEQYF.

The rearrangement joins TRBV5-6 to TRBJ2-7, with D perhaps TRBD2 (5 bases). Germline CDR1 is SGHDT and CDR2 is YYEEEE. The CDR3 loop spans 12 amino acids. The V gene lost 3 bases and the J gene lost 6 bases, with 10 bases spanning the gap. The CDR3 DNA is TGTGCCAGCAGCTACGCTGAGGGCGAGCAGTACTTC. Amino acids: CASSYAEGEQYF.

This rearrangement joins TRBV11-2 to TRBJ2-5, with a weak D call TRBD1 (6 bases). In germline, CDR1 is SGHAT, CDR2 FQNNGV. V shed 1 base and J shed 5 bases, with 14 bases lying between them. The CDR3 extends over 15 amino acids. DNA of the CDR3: TGTGCCAGCAGCTTAGGCTGGGCAGGGGAGGAGACCCAGTACTTC. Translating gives CASSLGWAGEETQYF.

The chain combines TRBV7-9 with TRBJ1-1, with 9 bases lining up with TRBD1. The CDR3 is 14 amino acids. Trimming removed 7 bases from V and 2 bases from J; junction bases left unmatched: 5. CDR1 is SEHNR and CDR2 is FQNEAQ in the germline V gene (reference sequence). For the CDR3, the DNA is TGTGCCAGCACCGAGGGACAGGGAAACACTGAAGCTTTCTTT. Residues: CASTEGQGNTEAFF.

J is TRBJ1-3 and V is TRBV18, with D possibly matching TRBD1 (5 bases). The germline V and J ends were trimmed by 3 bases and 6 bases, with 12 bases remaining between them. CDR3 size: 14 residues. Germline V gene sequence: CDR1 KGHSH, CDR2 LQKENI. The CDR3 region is CASSPPGLENTIYF. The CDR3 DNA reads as TGTGCCAGCTCACCTCCGGGACTTGAAAACACCATATATTTT.

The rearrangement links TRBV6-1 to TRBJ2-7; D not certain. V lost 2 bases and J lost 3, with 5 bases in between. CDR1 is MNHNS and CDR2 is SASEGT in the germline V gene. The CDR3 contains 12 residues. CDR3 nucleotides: TGTGCCAGCAGTGAACCCGTCTACGAGCAGTACTTC. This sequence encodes CASSEPVYEQYF.

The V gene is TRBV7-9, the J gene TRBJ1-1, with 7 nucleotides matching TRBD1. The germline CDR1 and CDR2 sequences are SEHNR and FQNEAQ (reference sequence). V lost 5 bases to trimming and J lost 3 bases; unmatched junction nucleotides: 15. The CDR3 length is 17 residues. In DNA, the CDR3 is TGTGCCAGCAGCCCAGCGACAGGGCGGGAAAGGGACACTGAAGCTTTCTTT. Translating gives CASSPATGRERDTEAFF.

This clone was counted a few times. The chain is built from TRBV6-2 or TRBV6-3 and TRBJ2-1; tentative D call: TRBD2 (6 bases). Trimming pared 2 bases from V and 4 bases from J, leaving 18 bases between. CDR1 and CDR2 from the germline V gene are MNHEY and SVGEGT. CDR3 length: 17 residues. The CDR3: CASSYPTLAQIYNEQFF. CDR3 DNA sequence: TGTGCCAGCAGTTACCCGACGCTAGCGCAAATTTACAATGAGCAGTTCTTC.

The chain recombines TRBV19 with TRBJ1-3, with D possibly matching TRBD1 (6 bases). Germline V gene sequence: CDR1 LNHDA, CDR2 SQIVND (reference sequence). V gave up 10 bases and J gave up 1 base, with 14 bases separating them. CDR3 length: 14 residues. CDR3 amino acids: CATLPRGSGNTIYF. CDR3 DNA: TGTGCCACCTTACCCAGGGGTTCTGGAAACACCATATATTTT.

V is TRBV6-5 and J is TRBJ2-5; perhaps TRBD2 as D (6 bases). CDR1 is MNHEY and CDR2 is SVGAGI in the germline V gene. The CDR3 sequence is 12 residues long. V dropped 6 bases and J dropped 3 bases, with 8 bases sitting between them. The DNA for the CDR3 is TGTGCCAGCAGGGACTACGAAGAGACCCAGTACTTC. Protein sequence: CASRDYEETQYF.

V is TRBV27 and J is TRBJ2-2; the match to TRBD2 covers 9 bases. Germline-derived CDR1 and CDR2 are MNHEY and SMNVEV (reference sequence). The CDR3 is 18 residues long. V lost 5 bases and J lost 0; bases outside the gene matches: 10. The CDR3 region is CASSRRLAATSNTGELFF. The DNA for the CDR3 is TGTGCCAGCAGTCGCCGACTAGCGGCAACTTCGAACACCGGGGAGCTGTTTTTT.

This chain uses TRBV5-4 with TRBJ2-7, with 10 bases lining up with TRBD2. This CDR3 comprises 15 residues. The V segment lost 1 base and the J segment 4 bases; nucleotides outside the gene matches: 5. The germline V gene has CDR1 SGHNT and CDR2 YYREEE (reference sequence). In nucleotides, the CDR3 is TGTGCCAGCAGCTTGTCTAGCGGGGGTTCGTACGAGCAGTACTTC. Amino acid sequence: CASSLSSGGSYEQYF.

The CDR3 is CASSPISGSGIETQYF. For the CDR3, the DNA is TGTGCCAGCAGCCCCATTTCGGGGAGCGGGATTGAGACCCAGTACTTC. The genes are TRBV7-2 and TRBJ2-5; TRBD2 matches at 7 bases. The CDR3 is 16 residues long. V lost 5 bases to trimming and J lost 5 bases; unmatched junction nucleotides: 14. Germline CDR1 reads SGHTA; CDR2 reads FQGNSA. Using reference TRBV7-2 and TRBJ2-5 for the parts outside the CDR3, the full variable domain is GAGVSQSPSNKVTEKGKDVELRCDPISGHTALYWYRQSLGQGLEFLIYFQGNSAPDKSGLPSDRFSAERTGGSVSTLTIQRTQQEDSAVYLCASSPISGSGIETQYFGPGTRLLVL.

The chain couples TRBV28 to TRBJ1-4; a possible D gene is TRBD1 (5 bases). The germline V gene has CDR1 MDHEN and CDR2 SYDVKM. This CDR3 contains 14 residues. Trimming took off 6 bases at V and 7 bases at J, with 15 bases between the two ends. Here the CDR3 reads CASSREVVGEKLFF. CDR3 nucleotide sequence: TGTGCCAGCAGCAGGGAGGTCGTAGGTGAAAAACTGTTTTTT. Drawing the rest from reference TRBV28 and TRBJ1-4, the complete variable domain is DVKVTQSSRYLVKRTGEKVFLECVQDMDHENMFWYRQDPGLGLRLIYFSYDVKMKEKGDIPEGYSVSREKKERFSLILESASTNQTSMYLCASSREVVGEKLFFGSGTQLSVL.

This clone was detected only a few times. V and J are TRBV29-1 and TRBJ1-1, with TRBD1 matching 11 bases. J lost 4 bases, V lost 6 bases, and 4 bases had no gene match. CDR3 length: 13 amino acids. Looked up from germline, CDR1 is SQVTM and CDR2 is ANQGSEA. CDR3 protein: CSVADRGLTEAFF. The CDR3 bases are TGCAGCGTGGCGGACAGGGGGCTCACTGAAGCTTTCTTT.

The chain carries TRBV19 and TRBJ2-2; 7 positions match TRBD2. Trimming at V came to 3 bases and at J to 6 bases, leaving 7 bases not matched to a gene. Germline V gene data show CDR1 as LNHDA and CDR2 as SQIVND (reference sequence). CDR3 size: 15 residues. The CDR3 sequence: CASSISGLGAGELFF. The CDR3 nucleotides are TGTGCCAGTAGTATTAGCGGGTTGGGGGCCGGGGAGCTGTTTTTT.

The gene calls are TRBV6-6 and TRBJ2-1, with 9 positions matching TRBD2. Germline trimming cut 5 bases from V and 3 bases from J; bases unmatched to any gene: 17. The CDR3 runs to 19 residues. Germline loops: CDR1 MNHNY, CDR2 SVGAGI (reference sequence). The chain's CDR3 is CASSPQAGGYLPNYNEQFF. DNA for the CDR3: TGTGCCAGCAGTCCGCAAGCGGGAGGCTACCTTCCGAACTACAATGAGCAGTTCTTC.

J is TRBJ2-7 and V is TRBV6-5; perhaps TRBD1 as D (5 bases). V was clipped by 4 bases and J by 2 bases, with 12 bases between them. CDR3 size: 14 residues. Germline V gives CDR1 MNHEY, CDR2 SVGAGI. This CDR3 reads CASSSRQIAYEQYF. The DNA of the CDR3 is TGTGCCAGCAGTTCGAGACAGATAGCCTACGAGCAGTACTTC.

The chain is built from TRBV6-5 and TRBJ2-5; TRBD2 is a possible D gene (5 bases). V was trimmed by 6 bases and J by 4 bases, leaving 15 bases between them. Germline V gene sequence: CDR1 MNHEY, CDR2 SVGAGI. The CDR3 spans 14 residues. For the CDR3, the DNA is TGTGCCAGCAGCCTTGGAGAGGGCAGAGAGACCCAGTACTTC. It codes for CASSLGEGRETQYF.